This passage covers 30 T cell receptor beta chains from one sample sequenced in a study of blood T cell repertoires in COVID-19. Sequencing used immunoSEQ multiplex PCR; TCRdb keeps in-frame clones, though not all of them. This table has tens of thousands of clones, over 70% appearing once. The sample consisted of peripheral blood. All receptors come from a human donor with active COVID-19. The donor label of this sample is uncertain.

The genes are TRBV5-4 and TRBJ1-2; D might be TRBD1 (5 bases). Trimming took off 4 bases at V and 3 bases at J, with 13 bases between the two ends. CDR1 is SGHNT, CDR2 YYREEE, per germline (reference sequence). The CDR3 covers 14 residues. The CDR3 protein is CASSQARGDYGYTF. CDR3 in DNA: TGTGCCAGCAGCCAGGCTCGGGGGGACTATGGCTACACCTTC.

The chain is built from TRBV6-2 or TRBV6-3 and TRBJ1-1; D is unresolved. CDR1 MNHEY and CDR2 SVGEGT come from the germline V gene. The CDR3 has 15 residues. Trimming took 5 bases from V and 0 from J, leaving 13 bases between them. The CDR3 DNA reads TGTGCCAGCAGTCCGTCCATCGGTATGAACACTGAAGCTTTCTTT. It yields the protein CASSPSIGMNTEAFF.

This chain links TRBV9 with TRBJ2-3; weak D call: TRBD2 (6 bases). The germline V gene encodes CDR1 SGDLS and CDR2 YYNGEE. This CDR3 spans 15 amino acids. V lost 4 bases and J lost 2, with 14 bases in between. The CDR3 region is CASSSGVGNTDTQYF. The DNA of the CDR3 is TGTGCCAGCAGCTCGGGGGTGGGGAACACAGATACGCAGTATTTT.

The V call is TRBV6-5, the J call TRBJ2-7; 12 nucleotides agree with TRBD2. Trimming cost V 8 bases and J 4 bases; bases outside gene matches: 6. CDR1 and CDR2 from the germline V gene are MNHEY and SVGAGI. This CDR3 region has 14 residues. CDR3 region: CASATSGSGYEQYF. The DNA for the CDR3 is TGTGCCAGCGCGACTAGCGGGAGTGGTTACGAGCAGTACTTC.

The table lists this clone with a count of one. The gene calls are TRBV6-5 and TRBJ2-3; D perhaps matches TRBD2 (6 bases). The germline V gene encodes CDR1 MNHEY and CDR2 SVGAGI. V lost 5 bases and J 5 bases, leaving 17 bases between the germline ends. The CDR3 has 15 amino acids. The CDR3: CASSLLGRGIDTQYF. The CDR3, as DNA: TGTGCCAGCAGTCTTTTGGGGCGGGGCATAGATACGCAGTATTTT.

The genes are TRBV18 and TRBJ2-7; D possibly corresponds to TRBD2 (5 bases). Germline V gene data show CDR1 as KGHSH and CDR2 as LQKENI. Trimming took 4 bases from V and 3 from J, leaving 10 bases between them. The CDR3 is 13 residues long. The CDR3: CASSLARDYEQYF. The DNA for the CDR3 is TGTGCCAGCTCACTAGCCCGGGACTACGAGCAGTACTTC.

This sequence joins TRBV6-2 or TRBV6-3 and TRBJ2-6, with D maybe TRBD2 (5 bases). Trimming took 2 bases from V and 2 from J, leaving 7 bases between them. This CDR3 contains 15 residues. CDR1 MNHEY and CDR2 SVGEGT come from the germline V gene. Here the CDR3 DNA reads TGTGCCAGCAGTTACGGAGGTGCTGGGGCCAACGTCCTGACTTTC. Translating gives CASSYGGAGANVLTF.

The chain is built from TRBV27 and TRBJ1-1, with a tentative D call TRBD1 (6 bases). Trimming stripped 8 bases from V and 4 bases from J, with 20 bases between. Germline assignment: CDR1 MNHEY and CDR2 SMNVEV (reference sequence). The CDR3 has 15 residues. The CDR3 region is CASRPGGGSGTEAFF. The CDR3 bases are TGTGCCAGCCGGCCGGGCGGGGGCTCGGGCACTGAAGCTTTCTTT.

The gene calls are TRBV7-2 and TRBJ1-1; the match to TRBD1 covers 7 bases. Germline V gives CDR1 SGHTA, CDR2 FQGNSA. CDR3 length equals 14 residues. J was trimmed by 3 bases and V by 1 base; bases with no gene match: 2. In DNA form, the CDR3 reads TGTGCCAGCAGCTTAGAAGGGGGCCACACTGAAGCTTTCTTT. Its protein is CASSLEGGHTEAFF.

The CDR3 reads CASSPPGRIDGGYTF. The CDR3 bases are TGTGCCAGCTCACCACCGGGGCGGATAGATGGTGGCTACACCTTC. The rearrangement uses TRBV18 and TRBJ1-2; D might be TRBD1 (5 bases). The V end was cut by 0 bases, the J end by 7 bases, with 15 bases between. Germline loops: CDR1 KGHSH, CDR2 LQKENI. The CDR3 length is 15 residues.

The chain joins TRBV9 to TRBJ2-1; 11 positions agree with TRBD2. CDR1 and CDR2 from the germline V gene are SGDLS and YYNGEE. V lost 4 bases, J lost 7 bases, and 7 bases stayed unmatched. This CDR3 contains 15 residues. The CDR3 loop is CASSSTSGSLNEQFF. The CDR3 DNA follows: TGTGCCAGCAGCTCTACTAGCGGGAGTTTGAATGAGCAGTTCTTC.

V is TRBV12-3 or TRBV12-4 and J is TRBJ2-1; D might be TRBD2 (5 bases). This CDR3 is built from 11 residues. V dropped 6 bases and J dropped 8 bases, with 8 bases sitting between them. The CDR3 bases are TGTGCCAGCAGCCCGAGGGATGAGCAGTTCTTC. This sequence encodes CASSPRDEQFF.

The chain carries TRBV24-1 and TRBJ1-6; 9 bases agree with TRBD1. The length of the CDR3 is 15 residues. Germline V gene data show CDR1 as KGHDR and CDR2 as SFDVKD. Unmatched junction bases numbered 8, after V lost 1 base and J lost 14 bases. CDR3: CATSDLSDRGFTLHF. CDR3 in DNA: TGTGCCACCAGTGATTTAAGTGACAGGGGGTTCACCCTCCACTTT.

This chain links TRBV5-1 with TRBJ2-1; D may be TRBD1 (5 bases). V lost 4 bases, J lost 2 bases, and 16 bases lay in between. Germline CDR1 and CDR2: SGHRS and YFSETQ. The CDR3 extends over 16 amino acids. The CDR3 is CASSGTTVPPYNEQFF. The CDR3 DNA sequence: TGCGCCAGCAGCGGAACGACAGTGCCCCCCTACAATGAGCAGTTCTTC. Drawing the rest from reference TRBV5-1 and TRBJ2-1, the complete variable domain is KAGVTQTPRYLIKTRGQQVTLSCSPISGHRSVSWYQQTPGQGLQFLFEYFSETQRNKGNFPGRFSGRQFSNSRSEMNVSTLELGDSALYLCASSGTTVPPYNEQFFGPGTRLTVL.

The chain joins TRBV7-2 to TRBJ2-5; D gene uncertain. The CDR3 spans 14 residues. Trimming stripped 5 bases from V and 5 bases from J, with 15 bases between. Per germline, CDR1 SGHTA and CDR2 FQGNSA. The CDR3 coding sequence is TGTGCCAGCAGCCCCCCCTCCCAGTTGGAGACCCAGTACTTC. Translated: CASSPPSQLETQYF.

The chain employs TRBV2 and TRBJ2-5, with TRBD2 matching 8 bases. This CDR3 is 15 amino acids long. J lost 5 bases, V lost 2 bases, and 7 bases had no gene match. CDR1 is SNHLY, CDR2 FYNNEI, per germline. CDR3 protein: CASSEFGTSVETQYF. CDR3 sequence (DNA): TGTGCCAGCAGTGAATTTGGGACTAGTGTGGAGACCCAGTACTTC.

This clone turned up a few times. This chain uses TRBV6-6 with TRBJ1-1; D call uncertain. The germline V gene encodes CDR1 MNHNY and CDR2 SVGAGI (reference sequence). V shed 7 bases and J shed 3 bases, with 12 bases lying between them. CDR3 length: 13 amino acids. As DNA, the CDR3 is TGTGCCAGCAAGGTGGAGGCCTACACTGAAGCTTTCTTT. Amino acid sequence: CASKVEAYTEAFF.

The J gene is TRBJ1-1, the V gene TRBV20-1; D is ambiguous. Germline V CDR1 and CDR2: DFQATT, SNEGSKA (reference sequence). V lost 3 bases and J 1 base, leaving 15 bases between the germline ends. The CDR3 runs 15 residues. CDR3 amino acids: CSASQRPRSNTEAFF. The CDR3 nucleotides are TGCAGTGCTAGTCAGCGACCGAGATCGAACACTGAAGCTTTCTTT.

This chain links TRBV7-9 with TRBJ2-2; no clear D. V lost 5 bases and J lost 5, with 21 bases in between. The CDR3 is made up of 17 amino acids. Germline V lookup: CDR1 SEHNR, CDR2 FQNEAQ (reference sequence). This CDR3 is CASSLRPHGSYTGELFF. CDR3 DNA sequence: TGTGCCAGCAGCCTACGCCCGCACGGTTCTTATACCGGGGAGCTGTTTTTT.

The chain links TRBV4-3 to TRBJ2-5; 8 bases fit TRBD1. This CDR3 contains 15 residues. Per the germline V gene, CDR1 is LGHNA and CDR2 is YSLEER. Unmatched junction bases numbered 5, after V lost 1 base and J lost 4 bases. The CDR3 DNA sequence: TGCGCCAGCAGCCAAGGACAGGGGTGGGGAGAGACCCAGTACTTC. It codes for CASSQGQGWGETQYF.

The V and J genes are TRBV18 and TRBJ2-5, with D unresolved. Germline V gene lookup returns CDR1 KGHSH and CDR2 LQKENI. Trimming shortened V by 2 bases and J by 0 bases, and 13 bases separated the two germline ends. The CDR3 has 16 amino acids. The DNA of the CDR3 is TGTGCCAGCTCACCAACGAATGGCGGCTACCAAGAGACCCAGTACTTC. Protein sequence: CASSPTNGGYQETQYF.

This chain joins TRBV7-9 and TRBJ1-5; TRBD1 might be the D (5 bases). Germline assignment: CDR1 SEHNR and CDR2 FQNEAQ (reference sequence). There are 14 residues in the CDR3. The germline V and J ends were trimmed by 5 bases and 7 bases, with 15 bases remaining between them. CDR3 sequence (DNA): TGTGCCAGCAGCCCGGCGGGGGGGAACCAGCCCCAGCATTTT. Protein: CASSPAGGNQPQHF.

The chain uses TRBV24-1 and TRBJ2-7; D gene uncertain. V gave up 2 bases and J gave up 2 bases, with 6 bases separating them. Germline CDR1 KGHDR, CDR2 SFDVKD. The CDR3 length is 13 residues. Here the CDR3 DNA reads TGTGCCACCAGTGATTCCGTAACCTACGAGCAGTACTTC. This sequence encodes CATSDSVTYEQYF.

The CDR3 here is CASSNLEEKLFF. The CDR3, as DNA: TGTGCCAGCAGCAACCTAGAAGAAAAACTGTTTTTT. V is TRBV7-9 and J is TRBJ1-4; no reliable D call. The V end lost 5 bases, the J end lost 8 bases, and 9 bases lay between the germline ends. In germline, CDR1 is SEHNR, CDR2 FQNEAQ (reference sequence). This CDR3 is built from 12 residues.

The V and J genes are TRBV5-4 and TRBJ1-2, with D possibly TRBD1 on 6 matching bases. The V and J ends lost 0 bases and 4 bases respectively, with 10 bases between them. Germline values: CDR1 SGHNT, CDR2 YYREEE (reference sequence). CDR3 size: 14 residues. For the CDR3, the DNA is TGTGCCAGCAGCTTGGCGGACAGTACCTATGGCTACACCTTC. This encodes CASSLADSTYGYTF.

The chain couples TRBV28 to TRBJ1-1; D remains ambiguous. The CDR3 runs to 13 residues. Germline loops: CDR1 MDHEN, CDR2 SYDVKM. V lost 5 bases, J lost 2 bases, and 9 bases lay in between. The CDR3 region is CASSVAGNTEAFF. The CDR3 bases are TGTGCCAGCAGTGTCGCAGGTAACACTGAAGCTTTCTTT.

The rearrangement uses TRBV19 and TRBJ2-3; the match to TRBD1 covers 11 bases. J gave up 0 bases and V 3 bases, and 2 bases lay outside the gene matches. The CDR3 sequence is 16 residues long. Germline CDR1 reads LNHDA; CDR2 reads SQIVND (reference sequence). As DNA, the CDR3 is TGTGCCAGTAGTATGGGACAGGGGGGTAGCACAGATACGCAGTATTTT. Translating it yields CASSMGQGGSTDTQYF.

The rearrangement joins TRBV11-3 to TRBJ1-1; D is ambiguous. With 8 bases removed from V and 0 bases from J, the gap between germline ends came to 13 bases. The CDR3 is made up of 14 amino acids. Germline-derived CDR1 and CDR2 are SGHNT and YENEEA. The CDR3 nucleotides are TGTGCCAGCGGGGAGGAGATGATGAACACTGAAGCTTTCTTT. Translation: CASGEEMMNTEAFF.

This clone was counted a single time. The chain uses TRBV10-3 and TRBJ2-5; TRBD1 is a possible D gene (6 bases). Deletions cut 0 bases from V and 1 base from J, with 6 bases between. CDR1 ENHRY and CDR2 SYGVKD come from the germline V gene. The CDR3 consists of 14 residues. The CDR3: CAISESDSQETQYF. Written as DNA, the CDR3 is TGTGCCATCAGTGAGTCGGACAGCCAAGAGACCCAGTACTTC.

The rearrangement joins TRBV12-3 or TRBV12-4 to TRBJ1-2; 9 nucleotides agree with TRBD1. V was pared by 6 bases and J by 2 bases, with 1 base of the junction left unmatched. The CDR3 extends over 13 amino acids. CDR3 in amino acids: CASSGTGNYGYTF. The DNA for the CDR3 is TGTGCCAGCAGCGGGACAGGGAACTATGGCTACACCTTC.